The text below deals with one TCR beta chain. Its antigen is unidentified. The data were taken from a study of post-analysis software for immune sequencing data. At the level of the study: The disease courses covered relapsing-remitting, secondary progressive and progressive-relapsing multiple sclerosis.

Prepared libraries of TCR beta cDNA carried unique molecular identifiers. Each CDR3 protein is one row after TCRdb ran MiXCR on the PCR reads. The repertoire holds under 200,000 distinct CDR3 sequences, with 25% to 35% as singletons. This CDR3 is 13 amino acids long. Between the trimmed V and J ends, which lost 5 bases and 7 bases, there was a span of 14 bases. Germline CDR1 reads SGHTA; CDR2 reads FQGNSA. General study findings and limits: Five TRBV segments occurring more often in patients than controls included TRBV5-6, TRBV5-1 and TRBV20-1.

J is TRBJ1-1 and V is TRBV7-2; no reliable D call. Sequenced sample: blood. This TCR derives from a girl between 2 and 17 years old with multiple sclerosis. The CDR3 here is CASSLTAQREAFF. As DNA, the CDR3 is TGTGCCAGCAGCCTGACCGCACAACGTGAAGCTTTCTTT.